The 6 T cell receptor beta chains below were found in one sample sequenced in a study of blood T cell repertoires in COVID-19. Sequencing was performed with immunoSEQ multiplex PCR; in TCRdb, only in-frame clones are kept and a portion is missing. The table records under 150,000 clones, more than 80% of them present only once. Sequenced material: peripheral blood. The receptors were gathered from a woman aged 40 to 55 with acute or convalescent COVID-19.

The chain employs TRBV19 and TRBJ2-1, with 8 bases fitting TRBD1. This CDR3 is built from 17 residues. Germline-derived CDR1 and CDR2 are LNHDA and SQIVND (reference sequence). Losses at the gene ends were 11 bases for V and 2 bases for J; bases not matched to a gene: 17. CDR3 nucleotides: TGTGCCTCAGAGGGCAGGGGGCGGGGTAGGCCCTACAATGAGCAGTTCTTC. It encodes CASEGRGRGRPYNEQFF. Full variable domain (remainder filled in from reference TRBV19 and TRBJ2-1): DGGITQSPKYLFRKEGQNVTLSCEQNLNHDAMYWYRQDPGQGLRLIYYSQIVNDFQKGDIAEGYSVSREKKESFPLTVTSAQKNPTAFYLCASEGRGRGRPYNEQFFGPGTRLTVL.

The V and J genes are TRBV30 and TRBJ1-5; the D gene is possibly TRBD1 (6 bases). V lost 4 bases and J 4 bases, leaving 14 bases between the germline ends. CDR3 length: 14 residues. Germline CDR1 GTSNPN, CDR2 SVGIG (reference sequence). In nucleotides, the CDR3 is TGTGCCTGGACTCAGGGGATTGTAAATCAGCCCCAGCATTTT. This translates into CAWTQGIVNQPQHF.

J is TRBJ1-6 and V is TRBV7-8; D call uncertain. Trimming cost V 3 bases and J 7 bases, with 13 bases left between them. The CDR3 has 15 amino acids. CDR1 is SGHVS and CDR2 is FQNEAQ in the germline V gene. In DNA form, the CDR3 reads TGTGCCAGCAGCTTTTTCGACTCAATCAATTCACCCCTCCACTTT. It yields the protein CASSFFDSINSPLHF.

This clone occurred once. This rearrangement joins TRBV11-3 to TRBJ2-3; no clear D gene. The CDR3 runs to 13 residues. CDR1 and CDR2 (germline): SGHNT, YENEEA. V was cut by 6 bases and J by 8 bases, with 15 bases left in between. The CDR3 reads CASSITLSGTQYF. The CDR3 coding sequence is TGTGCCAGCAGTATCACCCTCTCGGGTACGCAGTATTTT.

This chain links TRBV2 with TRBJ2-2; 10 bases agree with TRBD1. The V segment lost 5 bases and the J segment 3 bases; nucleotides outside the gene matches: 9. Germline V lookup: CDR1 SNHLY, CDR2 FYNNEI. The CDR3 covers 17 residues. The CDR3 sequence: CASSFETGGRYTGELFF. CDR3 DNA: TGTGCCAGCAGTTTTGAGACAGGGGGCCGATACACCGGGGAGCTGTTTTTT.

This clone was observed once. J is TRBJ2-7 and V is TRBV27; TRBD2 matches at 7 bases. This CDR3 is built from 14 residues. CDR1 is MNHEY, CDR2 SMNVEV, per germline (reference sequence). Trimming cost V 2 bases and J 2 bases; bases outside gene matches: 3. The CDR3 loop reads CASSLGLGAYEQYF. The DNA for the CDR3 is TGTGCCAGCAGTTTAGGACTAGGGGCCTACGAGCAGTACTTC.